This T cell receptor (beta chain) was sequenced during a study of shared clonotypes between healthy human individuals. This clone was detected only once. Generated by immunoSEQ multiplex PCR, the TCRdb table keeps only in-frame clones and is missing some. The data contain 2 million to 2.5 million clones, approximately 95% of them seen just once; the ten biggest clones take up around 0.4%. The V gene lost 0 bases and the J gene lost 10 bases, with 13 bases spanning the gap. This CDR3 has 13 amino acids. Germline V gene data show CDR1 as SGHRS and CDR2 as YFSETQ. The source of this sequence is a man between 18 and 29 years old in good health. Some clones in this sample may be carry-over from other donors' samples. The sample comprised naive CD4+ T cells from PBMCs. The subset denotes: CD45RA+ positively selected. The chain joins TRBV5-1 to TRBJ1-1; no reliable D call. The CDR3 reads CASSLAGVSRAFF. CDR3 DNA: TGCGCCAGCAGCTTGGCCGGGGTTTCGAGAGCTTTCTTT.